Reported below is one TCR beta chain. Its antigen is not identified. The data were taken from a study of cytomegalovirus exposure and HLA in healthy donors. Study background: Within the Caucasian-associated ancestry cluster were around 81% of the approximately 400 genotyped donors.

Primers: 60 Vbeta forward and 13 Jbeta reverse. The assay was immunoSEQ multiplex PCR, and TCRdb's table has in-frame clones only and misses some. This sample carries 85,000 to 95,000 clones, around 70% of them seen once, and the ten largest clones take 20% to 25%. Study-level findings and limits: CMV serostatus alone was available as immune exposure information. Common viral pathogens were later found to be apparently linked to several of the most significant clusters.

The sample taken for sequencing was PBMCs. The TCR originated in a man aged 25-45 years in good health and CMV-seropositive.

The CDR3: CASSYSYEQYF. Written as DNA, the CDR3 is TGTGCCAGCAGTTATTCCTACGAGCAGTACTTC. The V and J genes are TRBV2 and TRBJ2-7; unclear D gene. Trimming removed 5 bases at V and 1 base at J, with 3 bases between. The CDR3 has 11 amino acids. The germline V gene has CDR1 SNHLY and CDR2 FYNNEI.